This T cell receptor (beta chain) was found in a study of T cell responses to AZD1222 COVID-19 vaccine. Study-level points and caveats: Among those given AZD1222, only 6 or 7 were seropositive at baseline. Within unmutated variant regions lay the reported targets of nearly half of spike-specific TCRs.

Comment on this clone: The target antigen is unknown.

Produced via immunoSEQ multiplex PCR; TCRdb's table is partial and in-frame only. This sample has 130,000 to 150,000 clones, with around 89% found just once. The CDR3 has 16 amino acids. The junction had 3 bases not matched to a gene; V was cut back by 4 bases and J by 6 bases. Germline loops: CDR1 SGHVS, CDR2 FNYEAQ. This rearrangement joins TRBV7-6 to TRBJ2-2; TRBD2 matches at 15 bases. This TCR was recovered from an adult in good health. The sequencing here drew on peripheral blood, taken on day 0 of AZD1222 vaccination. CDR3 DNA: TGTGCCAGCAGCTGGACTAGCGGGGGGGCCCCCGGGGAGCTGTTTTTT. Its translation is CASSWTSGGAPGELFF.